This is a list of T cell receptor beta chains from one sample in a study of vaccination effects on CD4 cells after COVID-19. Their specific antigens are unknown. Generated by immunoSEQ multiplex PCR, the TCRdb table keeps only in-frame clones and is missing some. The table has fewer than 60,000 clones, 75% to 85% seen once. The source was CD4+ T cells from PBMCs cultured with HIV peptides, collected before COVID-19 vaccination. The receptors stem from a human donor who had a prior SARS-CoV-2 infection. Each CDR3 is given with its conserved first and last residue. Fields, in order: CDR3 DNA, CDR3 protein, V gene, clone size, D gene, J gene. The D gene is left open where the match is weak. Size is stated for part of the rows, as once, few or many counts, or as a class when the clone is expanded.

cdr3_nt: TGTGCCAGCAGCTTACTTGGGACAAGTAATGAAAAACTGTTTTTT
cdr3_aa: CASSLLGTSNEKLFF
v_call: TRBV7-2
clone_size: -
d_call: -
j_call: TRBJ1-4

cdr3_nt: TGTGCCAGTAGTCTCTGGGGGCAACGGTACAATGAGCAGTTCTTC
cdr3_aa: CASSLWGQRYNEQFF
v_call: TRBV19
clone_size: -
d_call: -
j_call: TRBJ2-1

cdr3_nt: TGCGCCAGCAGCTTAAACAGGGGCCGGGGCGAAAAACTGTTTTTT
cdr3_aa: CASSLNRGRGEKLFF
v_call: TRBV5-1
clone_size: -
d_call: TRBD1
j_call: TRBJ1-4

cdr3_nt: TGTGCCAGCAGCTTCTCCGGGACAGGGGCTAGTGCCAAAAACATTCAGTACTTC
cdr3_aa: CASSFSGTGASAKNIQYF
v_call: TRBV11-3
clone_size: -
d_call: TRBD1
j_call: TRBJ2-4

cdr3_nt: TGTGCCAGCAGCTTAGATATGGCACATACTAATGAGCAGTTCTTC
cdr3_aa: CASSLDMAHTNEQFF
v_call: TRBV11-3
clone_size: -
d_call: -
j_call: TRBJ2-1

cdr3_nt: TGTGCCTGGGCATCCTACAATGAGCAGTTCTTC
cdr3_aa: CAWASYNEQFF
v_call: TRBV30
clone_size: -
d_call: -
j_call: TRBJ2-1

cdr3_nt: TGTGCTAGCAGCCTGGGTGGGTTGGTAGGCCAAGAGACCCAGTACTTC
cdr3_aa: CASSLGGLVGQETQYF
v_call: TRBV7-7
clone_size: once
d_call: -
j_call: TRBJ2-5

cdr3_nt: TGTGCCAGCAGGTTCAGTCACAATGAGCAGTTCTTC
cdr3_aa: CASRFSHNEQFF
v_call: TRBV6-6
clone_size: -
d_call: -
j_call: TRBJ2-1

cdr3_nt: TGTGCCAGCAGCTTAACTCTACAGGGGAATAACTATGGCTACACCTTC
cdr3_aa: CASSLTLQGNNYGYTF
v_call: TRBV11-2
clone_size: -
d_call: TRBD1
j_call: TRBJ1-2

cdr3_nt: TGTGCCAGCAGCTTGACTAGCGGGAGAACAATTAAGTACTACGAGCAGTACTTC
cdr3_aa: CASSLTSGRTIKYYEQYF
v_call: TRBV7-9
clone_size: few
d_call: TRBD2
j_call: TRBJ2-7